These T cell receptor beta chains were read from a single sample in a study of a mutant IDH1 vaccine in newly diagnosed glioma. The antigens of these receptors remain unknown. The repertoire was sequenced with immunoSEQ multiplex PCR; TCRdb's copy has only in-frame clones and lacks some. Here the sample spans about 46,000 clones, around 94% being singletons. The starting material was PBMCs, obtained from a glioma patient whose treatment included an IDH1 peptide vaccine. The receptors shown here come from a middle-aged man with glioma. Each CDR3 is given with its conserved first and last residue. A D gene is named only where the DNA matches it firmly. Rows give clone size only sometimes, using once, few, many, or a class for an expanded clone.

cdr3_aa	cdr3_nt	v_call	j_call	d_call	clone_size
CASSDRGGSAEAFF	TGTGCCAGTAGTGACCGGGGCGGGAGCGCTGAAGCTTTCTTT	TRBV19	TRBJ1-1	.	.
CASSRDSYEQYF	TGTGCCAGCAGCAGGGACTCCTACGAGCAGTACTTC	TRBV5-4	TRBJ2-7	.	.
CASRFVRQGIEQYF	TGTGCCAGCAGGTTCGTGAGACAGGGAATCGAGCAGTACTTC	TRBV11-2	TRBJ2-7	TRBD1	once
CASSLERGGETQYF	TGTGCCAGCAGTTTGGAGCGGGGGGGTGAGACCCAGTACTTC	TRBV27	TRBJ2-5	TRBD2	.
CASSSGTGPYNEQFF	TGTGCCAGCAGCTCCGGGACCGGACCCTACAATGAGCAGTTCTTC	TRBV11-3	TRBJ2-1	.	.
CASSSGQIRSYEQYF	TGTGCCAGCAGCTCCGGACAGATCCGCTCCTACGAGCAGTACTTC	TRBV7-9	TRBJ2-7	.	.
CASSIVLDYEQYF	TGTGCCAGTAGTATAGTACTAGACTACGAGCAGTACTTC	TRBV19	TRBJ2-7	.	.
CASSPGSAVNTEAFF	TGTGCCAGCAGCCCCGGTTCGGCGGTGAACACTGAAGCTTTCTTT	TRBV7-9	TRBJ1-1	.	.
CASRTNRVEGGTNEQYF	TGTGCCAGCAGGACCAACAGGGTCGAGGGCGGGACAAACGAGCAGTACTTC	TRBV2	TRBJ2-7	.	.
CARQGGFGGYTF	TGTGCCAGACAGGGGGGTTTTGGTGGCTACACCTTC	TRBV2	TRBJ1-2	TRBD1	few
CASSGDRGRTDTQYF	TGTGCCAGCAGCGGGGACAGGGGGCGCACAGATACGCAGTATTTT	TRBV9	TRBJ2-3	TRBD1	.
CASVGTGNQPQHF	TGTGCCAGCGTCGGGACAGGGAATCAGCCCCAGCATTTT	TRBV28	TRBJ1-5	TRBD1	.
CASSYSFDQAYEQYF	TGTGCCAGCAGTTACTCTTTCGACCAGGCCTACGAGCAGTACTTC	TRBV6-6	TRBJ2-7	.	.
CASSFNWNTGELFF	TGTGCCAGCAGCTTTAATTGGAACACCGGGGAGCTGTTTTTT	TRBV7-2	TRBJ2-2	.	.
CASSLVGEQYF	TGTGCCAGCAGCTTAGTGGGGGAGCAGTACTTC	TRBV7-9	TRBJ2-7	.	few
CASSMTAHNEQFF	TGTGCCAGCAGCATGACAGCTCACAATGAGCAGTTCTTC	TRBV21-1	TRBJ2-1	.	.
CASSPGPGGYQPQHF	TGTGCCAGCTCACCCGGACCTGGGGGGTATCAGCCCCAGCATTTT	TRBV18	TRBJ1-5	.	.
CATSRGEGVETQYF	TGTGCCACCAGCAGAGGAGAGGGGGTGGAGACCCAGTACTTC	TRBV15	TRBJ2-5	.	.
CAIRGTGGWDTQYF	TGTGCCATCAGGGGGACAGGGGGCTGGGATACGCAGTATTTT	TRBV10-3	TRBJ2-3	TRBD1	.
CASSPSGRLYEQYF	TGTGCCAGCAGCCCCTCGGGACGGCTGTACGAGCAGTACTTC	TRBV27	TRBJ2-7	.	.
CASSLRLGATPNQPQHF	TGTGCCAGCAGCTTGAGGTTAGGGGCAACCCCCAATCAGCCCCAGCATTTT	TRBV5-6	TRBJ1-5	.	.
CATRKGAEETQYF	TGTGCCACTAGAAAGGGGGCGGAGGAGACCCAGTACTTC	TRBV2	TRBJ2-5	TRBD1	.
CASSRNLDSSGNTIYF	TGCGCCAGCAGCCGTAACCTGGACAGCTCTGGAAACACCATATATTTT	TRBV4-1	TRBJ1-3	.	.
CASSLGQPWDEQFF	TGTGCCAGCAGCTTGGGACAGCCTTGGGATGAGCAGTTCTTC	TRBV5-6	TRBJ2-1	.	.
CASTKTGDSNQPQHF	TGTGCCAGCACCAAGACAGGGGATAGCAATCAGCCCCAGCATTTT	TRBV9	TRBJ1-5	TRBD1	.
CASSLNSEQIYGYTF	TGTGCCAGCAGCTTAAACTCGGAACAGATCTATGGCTACACCTTC	TRBV7-9	TRBJ1-2	.	.
CATSREGQGAYNEQFF	TGTGCCACCAGCAGAGAAGGGCAGGGGGCCTACAATGAGCAGTTCTTC	TRBV15	TRBJ2-1	TRBD1	.
CARTTGDTITYGYTF	TGTGCCAGAACTACAGGGGACACTATTACCTATGGCTACACCTTC	TRBV2	TRBJ1-2	TRBD1	once
CASSPLTYGYTF	TGTGCCAGCTCACCCTTGACTTATGGCTACACCTTC	TRBV18	TRBJ1-2	.	.
CAWSVPSGGSQETQYF	TGTGCCTGGAGTGTACCTAGCGGAGGATCACAAGAGACCCAGTACTTC	TRBV30	TRBJ2-5	TRBD2	.
CASSLDQGAGELFF	TGTGCCAGCAGCTTGGATCAGGGGGCCGGGGAGCTGTTTTTT	TRBV5-4	TRBJ2-2	TRBD1	.
CASSHGLDPSYEQYF	TGTGCCAGCAGCCACGGACTAGACCCCTCCTACGAGCAGTACTTC	TRBV5-4	TRBJ2-7	TRBD2	.
CATSRDSPFQPQHF	TGTGCCACCAGCAGAGATTCCCCTTTTCAGCCCCAGCATTTT	TRBV15	TRBJ1-5	.	.
CASSIEGVMDQPQHF	TGTGCCAGTAGTATAGAGGGGGTTATGGATCAGCCCCAGCATTTT	TRBV19	TRBJ1-5	.	.
CASSLSVGLPEAFF	TGTGCCAGCAGTTTATCGGTCGGGCTCCCTGAAGCTTTCTTT	TRBV27	TRBJ1-1	.	.